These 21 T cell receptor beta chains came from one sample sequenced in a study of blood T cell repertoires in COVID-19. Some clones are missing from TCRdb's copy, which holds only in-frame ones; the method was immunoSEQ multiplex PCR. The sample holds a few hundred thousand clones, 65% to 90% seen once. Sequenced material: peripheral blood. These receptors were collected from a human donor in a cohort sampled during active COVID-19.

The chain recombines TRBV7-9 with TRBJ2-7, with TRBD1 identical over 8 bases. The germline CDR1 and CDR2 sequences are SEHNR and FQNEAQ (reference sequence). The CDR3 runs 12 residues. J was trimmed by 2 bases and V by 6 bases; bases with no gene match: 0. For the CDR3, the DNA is TGTGCCAGCAGACAGGGGGCCTACGAGCAGTACTTC. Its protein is CASRQGAYEQYF. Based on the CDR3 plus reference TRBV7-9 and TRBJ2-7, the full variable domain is DTGVSQNPRHKITKRGQNVTFRCDPISEHNRLYWYRQTLGQGPEFLTYFQNEAQLEKSRLLSDRFSAERPKGSFSTLEIQRTEQGDSAMYLCASRQGAYEQYFGPGTRLTVT.

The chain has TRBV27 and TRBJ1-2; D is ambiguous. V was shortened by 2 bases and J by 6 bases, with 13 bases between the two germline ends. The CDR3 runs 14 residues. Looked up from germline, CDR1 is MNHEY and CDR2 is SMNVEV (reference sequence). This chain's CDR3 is CASSLRAAGNGYTF. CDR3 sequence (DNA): TGTGCCAGCAGTTTAAGAGCGGCAGGCAATGGCTACACCTTC.

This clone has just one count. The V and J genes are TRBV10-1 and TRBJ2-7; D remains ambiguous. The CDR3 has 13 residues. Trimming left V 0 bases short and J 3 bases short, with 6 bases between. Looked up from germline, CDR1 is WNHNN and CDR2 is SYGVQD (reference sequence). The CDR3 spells CASSESNSYEQYF. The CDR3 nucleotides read TGCGCCAGCAGTGAGTCGAACAGCTACGAGCAGTACTTC.

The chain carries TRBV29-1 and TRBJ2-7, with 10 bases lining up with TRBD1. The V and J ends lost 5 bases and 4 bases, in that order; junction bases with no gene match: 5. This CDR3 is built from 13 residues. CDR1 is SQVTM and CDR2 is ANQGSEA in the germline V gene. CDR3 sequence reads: CSVRADRGYEQYF. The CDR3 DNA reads TGCAGCGTTCGGGCGGACAGGGGGTACGAGCAGTACTTC.

The CDR3 nucleotides are TGTGCCAGCAGCGGAGGAGGAAACACCATATATTTT. This codes for CASSGGGNTIYF. V usage is TRBV4-2 and J usage is TRBJ1-3; D call uncertain. The V gene lost 5 bases and the J gene lost 4 bases, with 6 bases spanning the gap. Germline values: CDR1 LGHNA, CDR2 YNFKEQ. There are 12 residues in the CDR3.

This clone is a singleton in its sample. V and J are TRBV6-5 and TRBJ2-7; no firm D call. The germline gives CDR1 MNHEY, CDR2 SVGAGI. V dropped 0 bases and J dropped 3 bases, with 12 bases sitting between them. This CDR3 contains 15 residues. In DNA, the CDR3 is TGTGCCAGCAGTTACTCCTACGGCTCAGGCTACGAGCAGTACTTC. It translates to CASSYSYGSGYEQYF.

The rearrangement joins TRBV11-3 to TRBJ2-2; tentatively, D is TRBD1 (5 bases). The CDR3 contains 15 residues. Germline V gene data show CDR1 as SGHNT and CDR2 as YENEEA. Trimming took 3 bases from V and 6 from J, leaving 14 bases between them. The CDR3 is CASSLTVSYSGELFF. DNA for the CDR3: TGTGCCAGCAGCTTGACAGTCTCTTACTCCGGGGAGCTGTTTTTT.

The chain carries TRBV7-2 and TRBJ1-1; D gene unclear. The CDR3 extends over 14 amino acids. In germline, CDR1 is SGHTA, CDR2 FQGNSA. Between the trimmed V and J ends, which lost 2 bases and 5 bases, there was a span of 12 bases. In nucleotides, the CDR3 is TGTGCCAGCAGCTTACGGACCGGGGTGACTGAAGCTTTCTTT. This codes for CASSLRTGVTEAFF.

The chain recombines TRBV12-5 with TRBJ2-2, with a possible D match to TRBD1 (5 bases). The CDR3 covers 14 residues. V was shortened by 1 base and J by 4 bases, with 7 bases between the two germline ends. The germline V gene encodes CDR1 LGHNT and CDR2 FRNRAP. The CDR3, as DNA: TGTGCTAGTGGTTTGGCAACAGGCACCGGGGAGCTGTTTTTT. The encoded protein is CASGLATGTGELFF.

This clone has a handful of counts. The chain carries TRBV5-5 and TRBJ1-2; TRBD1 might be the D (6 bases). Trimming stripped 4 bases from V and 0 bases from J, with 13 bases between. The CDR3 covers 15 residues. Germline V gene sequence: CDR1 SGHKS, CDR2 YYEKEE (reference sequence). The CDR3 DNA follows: TGTGCCAGCAGCCCTCAGGGGAACCCTAACTATGGCTACACCTTC. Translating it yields CASSPQGNPNYGYTF.

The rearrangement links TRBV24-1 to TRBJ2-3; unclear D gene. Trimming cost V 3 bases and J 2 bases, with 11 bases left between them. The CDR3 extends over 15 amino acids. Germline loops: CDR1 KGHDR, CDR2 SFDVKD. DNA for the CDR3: TGTGCCACCAGTGATGCCAGCGATTACACAGATACGCAGTATTTT. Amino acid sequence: CATSDASDYTDTQYF.

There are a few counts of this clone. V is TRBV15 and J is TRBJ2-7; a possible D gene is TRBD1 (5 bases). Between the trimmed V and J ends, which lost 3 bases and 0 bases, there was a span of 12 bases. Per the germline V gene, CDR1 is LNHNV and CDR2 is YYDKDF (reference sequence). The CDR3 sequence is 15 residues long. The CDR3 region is CATSRGKDNSYEQYF. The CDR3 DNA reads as TGTGCCACCAGCAGGGGGAAGGACAACTCCTACGAGCAGTACTTC.

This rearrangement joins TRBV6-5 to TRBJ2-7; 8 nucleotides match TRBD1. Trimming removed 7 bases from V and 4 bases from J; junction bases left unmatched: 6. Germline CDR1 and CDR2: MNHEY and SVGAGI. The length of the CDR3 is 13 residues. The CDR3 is CASNPGQGYEQYF. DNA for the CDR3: TGTGCCAGCAACCCCGGACAGGGTTACGAGCAGTACTTC.

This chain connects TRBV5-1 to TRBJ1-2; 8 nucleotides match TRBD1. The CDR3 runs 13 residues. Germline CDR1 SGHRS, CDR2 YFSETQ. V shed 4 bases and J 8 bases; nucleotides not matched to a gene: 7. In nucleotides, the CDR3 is TGCGCCAGCAGCGGGGGACAGGTGATGGGCTACACCTTC. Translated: CASSGGQVMGYTF.

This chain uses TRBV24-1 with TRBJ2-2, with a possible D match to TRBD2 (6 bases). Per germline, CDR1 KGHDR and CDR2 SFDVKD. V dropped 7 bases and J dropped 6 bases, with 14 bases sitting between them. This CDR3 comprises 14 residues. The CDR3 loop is CATRGGPGAGELFF. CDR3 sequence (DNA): TGTGCCACCAGGGGAGGTCCGGGGGCCGGGGAGCTGTTTTTT.

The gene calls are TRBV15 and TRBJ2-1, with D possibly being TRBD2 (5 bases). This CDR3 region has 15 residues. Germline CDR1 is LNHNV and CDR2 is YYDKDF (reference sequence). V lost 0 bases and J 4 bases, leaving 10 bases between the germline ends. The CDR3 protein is CATSRDHSGYNEQFF. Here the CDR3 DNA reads TGTGCCACCAGCAGAGATCACTCGGGGTACAATGAGCAGTTCTTC.

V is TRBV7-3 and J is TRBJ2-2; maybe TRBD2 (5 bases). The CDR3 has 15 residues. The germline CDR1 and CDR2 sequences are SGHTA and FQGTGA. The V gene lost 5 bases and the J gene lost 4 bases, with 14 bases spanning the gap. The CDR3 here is CASSQEGQLTGELFF. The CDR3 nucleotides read TGTGCCAGCAGCCAAGAGGGTCAGCTCACCGGGGAGCTGTTTTTT.

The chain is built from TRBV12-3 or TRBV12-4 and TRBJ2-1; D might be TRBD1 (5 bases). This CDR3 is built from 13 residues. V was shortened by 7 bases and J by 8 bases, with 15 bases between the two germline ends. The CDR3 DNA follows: TGTGCCAGCACCCCGACAGTTTCCTATGAGCAGTTCTTC. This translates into CASTPTVSYEQFF.

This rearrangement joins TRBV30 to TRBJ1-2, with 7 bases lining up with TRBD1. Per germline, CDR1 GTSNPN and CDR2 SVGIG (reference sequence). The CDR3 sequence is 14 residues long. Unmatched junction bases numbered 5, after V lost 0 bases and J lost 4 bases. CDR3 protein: CAWSVGRGAYGYTF. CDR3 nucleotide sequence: TGTGCCTGGAGTGTGGGCAGGGGGGCCTATGGCTACACCTTC.

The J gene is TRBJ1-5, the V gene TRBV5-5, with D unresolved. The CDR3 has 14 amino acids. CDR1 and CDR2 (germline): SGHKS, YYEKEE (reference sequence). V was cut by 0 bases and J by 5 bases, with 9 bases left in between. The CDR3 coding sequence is TGTGCCAGCAGCTTGGCCTCGAGAGATCAGCCCCAGCATTTT. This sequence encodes CASSLASRDQPQHF.

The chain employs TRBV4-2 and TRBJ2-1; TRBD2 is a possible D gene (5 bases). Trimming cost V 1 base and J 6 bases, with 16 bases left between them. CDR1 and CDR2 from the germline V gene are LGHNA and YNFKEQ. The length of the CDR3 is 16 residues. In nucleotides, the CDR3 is TGTGCCAGCAGCCAAGCAGGAGAGAGGGTCCGCAATGAGCAGTTCTTC. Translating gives CASSQAGERVRNEQFF.